One sample yielded the 8 T cell receptor beta chains listed below, sequenced in a study of identical twins. TCRdb independently ran MiXCR on the 5' RACE reads; one entry per CDR3 protein. The table has a few hundred thousand distinct CDR3 sequences, approximately 13% seen once; the top ten hold roughly 7.8%. This same sample was also part of a study on yellow fever vaccine responses in identical twins.

Sequencing was carried out using CD8+ T cells sorted from blood. The source of these receptors is a woman between 18 and 29 years old in good health.

A word on this clonotype: A much larger clone differs by one base, so this may be a read error. This sequence joins TRBV12-3 or TRBV12-4 and TRBJ2-7, with D uncertain. CDR3 length equals 13 residues. This chain's CDR3 is CASRFGRFYEQYF. The CDR3 region has the DNA TGTGCCAGCCGTTTCGGTAGATTCTACGAGCAGTACTTC.

The chain combines TRBV19 with TRBJ2-7; either TRBD1 or TRBD2 may fit D (5 bases each). CDR1 is LNHDA and CDR2 is SQIVND in the germline V gene (reference sequence). The CDR3 contains 11 residues. The V gene lost 3 bases and the J gene lost 6 bases, with 6 bases spanning the gap. This CDR3 reads CASSMGTEQYF. The CDR3 bases are TGTGCCAGTAGTATGGGGACCGAGCAGTACTTC.

Many counts were recorded for this clonotype. The chain carries TRBV4-1 and TRBJ2-3; D is possibly TRBD2 (6 bases). V lost 4 bases, J lost 0 bases, and 11 bases lay in between. The germline V gene encodes CDR1 MGHRA and CDR2 YSYEKL. There are 15 residues in the CDR3. For the CDR3, the DNA is TGCGCCAGCAGCCCGGGAGCAGCAAGCACAGATACGCAGTATTTT. It translates to CASSPGAASTDTQYF.

On this clonotype itself: An end of the junction does not agree with germline; a read error may underlie this. V gene TRBV29-1 combines with J gene TRBJ2-2, with unresolved D. The germline gives CDR1 SQVTM, CDR2 ANQGSEA. The CDR3 is 12 residues long. CDR3 in DNA: TGCAGCGCTGAACCGTCGGCCGGGGAGCTGTTTTTT. This translates into CSAEPSAGELFF.

This clonotype has just a few counts. This chain joins TRBV28 and TRBJ2-7; TRBD2 agrees at 7 bases. Germline V gene lookup returns CDR1 MDHEN and CDR2 SYDVKM. J lost 0 bases, V lost 1 base, and 3 bases had no gene match. This CDR3 spans 15 amino acids. The CDR3: CASSLYGGSSYEQYF. CDR3 sequence (DNA): TGTGCCAGCAGTTTATACGGCGGGAGCTCCTACGAGCAGTACTTC.

For the CDR3, the DNA is TGCGCCAGCAGCGACGATTGGGACAGGGATCGGGGCTACACCTTC. Its protein product is CASSDDWDRDRGYTF. The chain links TRBV5-1 to TRBJ1-2, with 9 positions matching TRBD1. Germline trimming cut 4 bases from V and 8 bases from J; bases unmatched to any gene: 12. Germline V gives CDR1 SGHRS, CDR2 YFSETQ. This CDR3 is built from 15 residues.

The rearrangement links TRBV12-3 or TRBV12-4 to TRBJ2-1, with 12 bases matching TRBD2. V was pared by 5 bases and J by 5 bases, with 13 bases of the junction left unmatched. CDR3 length: 18 amino acids. The CDR3 here is CASSTTFPTSGSDNEQFF. CDR3 sequence (DNA): TGTGCCAGCAGTACAACCTTCCCGACTAGCGGGAGCGACAATGAGCAGTTCTTC.

Many counts were recorded for this clonotype. The chain carries TRBV7-9 and TRBJ2-1; 8 bases map to TRBD1. V shed 0 bases and J 7 bases; nucleotides not matched to a gene: 5. Germline CDR1 SEHNR, CDR2 FQNEAQ (reference sequence). The CDR3 has 15 residues. The DNA for the CDR3 is TGTGCCAGCAGCTTAGCTGACAGGGGCCAAAATGAGCAGTTCTTC. This gives the protein CASSLADRGQNEQFF.